The 17 T cell receptor beta chains below come from one sample, sequenced in a study of shared clonotypes between healthy human individuals. Sequenced by immunoSEQ multiplex PCR; TCRdb stores in-frame clones only, minus some. The sample gives over 2 million clones, around 95% of which show up once; around 0.13% is in the top ten. The specimen was naive CD4+ T cells sorted from blood. Subset meaning: CD45RA+ positively selected. The receptors stem from a man aged 18-30 years in good health.

This rearrangement joins TRBV4-3 to TRBJ2-3, with 8 bases fitting TRBD2. Germline assignment: CDR1 LGHNA and CDR2 YSLEER. The CDR3 is 16 residues long. V lost 3 bases to trimming and J lost 3 bases; unmatched junction nucleotides: 8. CDR3 DNA sequence: TGCGCCAGCAGCCAGACCAGGCCGGGGGGGACAGATACGCAGTATTTT. This encodes CASSQTRPGGTDTQYF.

In the case of this clone: Other DNA variants within this sample encode the same CDR3. This chain joins TRBV7-9 and TRBJ2-3; no firm D call. CDR3 size: 12 residues. Germline CDR1 SEHNR, CDR2 FQNEAQ (reference sequence). Trimming cost V 2 bases and J 5 bases, with 5 bases left between them. The CDR3 DNA reads as TGTGCCAGCAGCTTACTGGGAGATACGCAGTATTTT. This codes for CASSLLGDTQYF.

This chain links TRBV27 with TRBJ2-3; TRBD2 matches 9 bases. The CDR3 loop spans 14 amino acids. V was pared by 7 bases and J by 7 bases, with 9 bases of the junction left unmatched. In germline, CDR1 is MNHEY, CDR2 SMNVEV (reference sequence). As DNA, the CDR3 is TGTGCCAGCACGGCTAGCGGGGTTCTTTATACGCAGTATTTT. It specifies CASTASGVLYTQYF.

This clone was picked up one time. In the same sample, other DNA sequences code for this CDR3. The chain links TRBV5-1 to TRBJ2-7; D ambiguous. Germline assignment: CDR1 SGHRS and CDR2 YFSETQ. Between the trimmed V and J ends, which lost 0 bases and 2 bases, there was a span of 9 bases. CDR3 length: 14 residues. The CDR3 reads CASSLVPGTYEQYF. CDR3 nucleotide sequence: TGCGCCAGCAGCTTGGTCCCTGGAACCTACGAGCAGTACTTC.

As concerns this clone: The junction departs from germline at one end; a sequencing error may be responsible. The CDR3 spells CASSKGPRETQYF. DNA of the CDR3: TGTGCTAGCAGCAAGGGTCCCCGGGAGACCCAGTACTTC. V and J are TRBV7-7 and TRBJ2-5, with no clear D. CDR1 SSHAT and CDR2 FNYEAQ come from the germline V gene (reference sequence). The CDR3 has 13 residues.

The chain carries TRBV27 and TRBJ2-7, with D possibly being TRBD1 (7 bases). The CDR3 covers 15 residues. The V gene lost 4 bases and the J gene lost 5 bases, with 18 bases spanning the gap. Germline V CDR1 and CDR2: MNHEY, SMNVEV (reference sequence). CDR3 DNA sequence: TGTGCCAGCAGTTACCGGGGGACAGAGCAGGACGAGCAGTACTTC. Protein: CASSYRGTEQDEQYF.

The chain is built from TRBV6-5 and TRBJ2-7; TRBD1 aligns across 8 bases. Germline V gene data show CDR1 as MNHEY and CDR2 as SVGAGI. The CDR3 spans 14 residues. The V gene end was trimmed by 2 bases and the J gene end by 4 bases; junction bases not matched to a gene: 4. As DNA, the CDR3 is TGTGCCAGCAGTTACGAGACAGGGGCTTACGAGCAGTACTTC. This translates into CASSYETGAYEQYF.

This clone appeared once. The chain uses TRBV10-1 and TRBJ2-6; 10 bases are shared with TRBD2. The CDR3 spans 18 residues. V shed 7 bases, J shed 2 bases, and the junction held 11 bases outside the gene matches. CDR1 WNHNN and CDR2 SYGVQD come from the germline V gene (reference sequence). The CDR3 bases are TGCGCCAGCAACGAGCGGGAGGGGGGGGCGGCTGGGGCCAACGTCCTGACTTTC. It is translated as CASNEREGGAAGANVLTF.

The J gene is TRBJ2-6, the V gene TRBV28; TRBD2 matches 10 bases. V lost 6 bases, J lost 1 base, and 6 bases stayed unmatched. The CDR3 is 17 residues long. Germline V gives CDR1 MDHEN, CDR2 SYDVKM. The CDR3 coding sequence is TGTGCCAGCAGCCCGGGACTAGCGTGGTCTGGGGCCAACGTCCTGACTTTC. Translating gives CASSPGLAWSGANVLTF.

The CDR3 DNA is TGCGCCAGCAGCTTGGAAGGGGCGAAAACCTACGAGCAGTACTTC. As protein: CASSLEGAKTYEQYF. V usage is TRBV5-1 and J usage is TRBJ2-7; possibly TRBD1 for D (5 bases). V was cut by 0 bases and J by 2 bases, with 12 bases left in between. The CDR3 totals 15 residues. Looked up from germline, CDR1 is SGHRS and CDR2 is YFSETQ.

V is TRBV5-4 and J is TRBJ2-2; D is unresolved. V lost 4 bases to trimming and J lost 1 base, with 5 bases between them. Looked up from germline, CDR1 is SGHNT and CDR2 is YYREEE (reference sequence). The CDR3 totals 13 residues. The CDR3 DNA reads as TGTGCCAGCAGCCCGAAGAACACCGGGGAGCTGTTTTTT. Amino acid sequence: CASSPKNTGELFF. Looking up the rest from reference TRBV5-4 and TRBJ2-2 gives the full variable domain: ETGVTQSPTHLIKTRGQQVTLRCSSQSGHNTVSWYQQALGQGPQFIFQYYREEENGRGNFPPRFSGLQFPNYSSELNVNALELDDSALYLCASSPKNTGELFFGEGSRLTVL.

The chain joins TRBV6-5 to TRBJ2-5, with a possible D match to TRBD1 (6 bases). The CDR3 has 13 residues. V was pared by 7 bases and J by 13 bases, with 22 bases between. Germline CDR1 MNHEY, CDR2 SVGAGI. DNA of the CDR3: TGTGCCAGCAATACCGGGACACCCATCGAGCGGTACTTC. Protein: CASNTGTPIERYF.

The V call is TRBV18, the J call TRBJ2-1, with D tentatively TRBD2 (6 bases). The germline CDR1 and CDR2 sequences are KGHSH and LQKENI. V gave up 1 base and J gave up 0 bases, with 10 bases separating them. The length of the CDR3 is 16 residues. The CDR3 spells CASSPQEGYSYNEQFF. The DNA of the CDR3 is TGTGCCAGCTCACCACAGGAGGGGTACTCCTACAATGAGCAGTTCTTC.

V usage is TRBV5-1 and J usage is TRBJ1-2; TRBD1 might be the D (6 bases). V gave up 2 bases and J gave up 7 bases, with 12 bases separating them. The CDR3 runs to 13 residues. The germline V gene encodes CDR1 SGHRS and CDR2 YFSETQ. CDR3 in DNA: TGCGCCAGCAGCTTTACAGGGACTTCTGGCTACACCTTC. This translates into CASSFTGTSGYTF.

This rearrangement joins TRBV30 to TRBJ1-1, with a weak D call TRBD1 (5 bases). Trimming left V 3 bases short and J 4 bases short, with 12 bases between. CDR3 length equals 13 residues. Germline V gene data show CDR1 as GTSNPN and CDR2 as SVGIG (reference sequence). The CDR3 DNA is TGTGCCTGGAGCGACGGGGCCAGCACTGAAGCTTTCTTT. It yields the protein CAWSDGASTEAFF.

The chain recombines TRBV5-1 with TRBJ2-6; D call uncertain. V dropped 3 bases and J dropped 4 bases, with 11 bases sitting between them. This CDR3 is built from 15 residues. The germline gives CDR1 SGHRS, CDR2 YFSETQ. CDR3 in amino acids: CASSSQSTGANVLTF. CDR3 nucleotide sequence: TGCGCCAGCAGCTCCCAGTCTACCGGGGCCAACGTCCTGACTTTC.

This chain links TRBV9 with TRBJ2-5; 9 bases agree with TRBD1. With 0 bases clipped from V and 1 base from J, the junction kept 1 base outside the gene matches. The CDR3 spans 15 residues. Germline CDR1 and CDR2: SGDLS and YYNGEE. The chain's CDR3 is CASSVADRGQETQYF. CDR3 sequence (DNA): TGTGCCAGCAGCGTAGCGGACAGGGGCCAAGAGACCCAGTACTTC.